What follows describes a single TCR beta chain. Its antigen is undetermined. The second PCR ran about 6 to 12 cycles with a sample-barcoded 5' primer and J-beta primers. Tags on each cDNA molecule came from a template-switch adaptor with 12 random nucleotides. MiXCR was run by TCRdb on the 5' RACE reads, yielding one entry per CDR3 protein. The sample includes over a million distinct CDR3 sequences, under 55% of them seen just once. Per sample, a minimum of 6 million PBMCs were isolated. Per sample, at least 6 micrograms of total RNA were extracted. This sample was included in a study of blood T cells in healthy people across ages. Study outcomes and limitations: A greater number of naive CD4+ cells and higher diversity distinguished long-lived donors from aged donors.

Sequencing input: blood. The clonotype was recovered from a woman aged 60-75 years in good health.

Here the CDR3 DNA reads TGTGCCAGCAGTGAGCGGCCGGCCAGGACAGGGAATGATTCACCCCTCCACTTT. As protein: CASSERPARTGNDSPLHF. The chain joins TRBV2 to TRBJ1-6, with 8 bases fitting TRBD1. CDR1 and CDR2 (germline): SNHLY, FYNNEI. J gave up 8 bases and V 3 bases, and 15 bases lay outside the gene matches. This CDR3 is 18 amino acids long.